A selection of T cell receptor beta chains follows, all from one sample in a study of cytomegalovirus exposure and HLA in healthy donors. The method was immunoSEQ multiplex PCR; TCRdb's version includes in-frame clones alone and lacks a portion of them. The data hold more than 85,000 clones, with 70% to 80% observed a single time. Sequenced input: PBMCs. The receptors here all came from a male donor in good health and CMV-seropositive. Both conserved end residues are part of each CDR3. The D gene is left open where the match is weak. Size tells how often a clone was seen (once, few, many) or the class of an expanded clone, and some rows leave it out.

d_call: TRBD1; j_call: TRBJ1-2; v_call: TRBV7-2; clone_size: NA; cdr3_aa: CASGVGQASSNYGYTF; cdr3_nt: TGTGCCAGCGGTGTAGGACAGGCCAGTTCGAACTATGGCTACACCTTC
d_call: NA; j_call: TRBJ1-1; v_call: TRBV4-1; clone_size: NA; cdr3_aa: CASSQTQVMNTEAFF; cdr3_nt: TGCGCCAGCAGCCAGACACAGGTGATGAACACTGAAGCTTTCTTT
d_call: TRBD2; j_call: TRBJ2-3; v_call: TRBV9; clone_size: NA; cdr3_aa: CASSISGGISDTQYF; cdr3_nt: TGTGCCAGCAGTATTAGCGGGGGGATCTCAGATACGCAGTATTTT
d_call: NA; j_call: TRBJ1-2; v_call: TRBV5-8; clone_size: NA; cdr3_aa: CASSLLGQNYGYTF; cdr3_nt: TGTGCCAGCAGCTTGTTGGGCCAGAACTATGGCTACACCTTC
d_call: TRBD1; j_call: TRBJ1-4; v_call: TRBV19; clone_size: NA; cdr3_aa: CASQPTGVGGEKLFF; cdr3_nt: TGTGCCAGCCAGCCGACAGGGGTCGGTGGTGAAAAACTGTTTTTT
d_call: TRBD1; j_call: TRBJ1-1; v_call: TRBV30; clone_size: once; cdr3_aa: CAWSVIGTGGTEAFF; cdr3_nt: TGTGCCTGGAGTGTAATTGGGACAGGGGGTACTGAAGCTTTCTTT
d_call: NA; j_call: TRBJ1-1; v_call: TRBV29-1; clone_size: NA; cdr3_aa: CSVEERVRTEAFF; cdr3_nt: TGCAGCGTTGAAGAACGGGTGCGGACTGAAGCTTTCTTT
d_call: TRBD1; j_call: TRBJ2-5; v_call: TRBV6-1; clone_size: NA; cdr3_aa: CASRSGGVETQYF; cdr3_nt: TGTGCCAGCAGATCAGGGGGCGTGGAGACCCAGTACTTC
d_call: TRBD1; j_call: TRBJ1-5; v_call: TRBV19; clone_size: NA; cdr3_aa: CASSFGQEWSQPQHF; cdr3_nt: TGTGCCAGTAGTTTCGGACAGGAGTGGAGTCAGCCCCAGCATTTT
d_call: NA; j_call: TRBJ1-5; v_call: TRBV5-5; clone_size: few; cdr3_aa: CASSFSQQNQPQHF; cdr3_nt: TGTGCCAGCAGCTTCTCACAGCAGAATCAGCCCCAGCATTTT
d_call: TRBD1; j_call: TRBJ1-1; v_call: TRBV7-2; clone_size: NA; cdr3_aa: CASSFAAGTGGLHTEAFF; cdr3_nt: TGTGCCAGCAGCTTCGCCGCCGGGACAGGGGGCTTGCACACTGAAGCTTTCTTT
d_call: NA; j_call: TRBJ1-2; v_call: TRBV28; clone_size: few; cdr3_aa: CASSPDRGGGYTF; cdr3_nt: TGTGCCAGCAGTCCGGACCGAGGGGGTGGCTACACCTTC
d_call: NA; j_call: TRBJ1-2; v_call: TRBV7-2; clone_size: NA; cdr3_aa: CASSLARGASYGYTF; cdr3_nt: TGTGCCAGCAGCTTAGCGCGGGGGGCTAGCTATGGCTACACCTTC
d_call: TRBD1; j_call: TRBJ1-2; v_call: TRBV29-1; clone_size: NA; cdr3_aa: CSAPTGSEGYTF; cdr3_nt: TGCAGCGCCCCGACAGGGTCGGAGGGCTACACCTTC